This TCR beta chain emerged from a study of blood T cell repertoires in COVID-19. Assay: immunoSEQ multiplex PCR; the TCRdb copy retains only in-frame clones and omits some. The profile shows more than 85,000 clones, roughly 90% of them singletons. Input material: peripheral blood. This clonotype was obtained from a woman aged 50 to 60 with COVID-19, enrolled during active disease.

The CDR3 nucleotides are TGTGCCACCAGCAAGAGGTCCCAAGAGACCCAGTACTTC. Its translation is CATSKRSQETQYF. This chain uses TRBV15 with TRBJ2-5; D call uncertain. V dropped 4 bases and J dropped 1 base, with 7 bases sitting between them. The CDR3 is 13 amino acids. In germline, CDR1 is LNHNV, CDR2 YYDKDF (reference sequence).